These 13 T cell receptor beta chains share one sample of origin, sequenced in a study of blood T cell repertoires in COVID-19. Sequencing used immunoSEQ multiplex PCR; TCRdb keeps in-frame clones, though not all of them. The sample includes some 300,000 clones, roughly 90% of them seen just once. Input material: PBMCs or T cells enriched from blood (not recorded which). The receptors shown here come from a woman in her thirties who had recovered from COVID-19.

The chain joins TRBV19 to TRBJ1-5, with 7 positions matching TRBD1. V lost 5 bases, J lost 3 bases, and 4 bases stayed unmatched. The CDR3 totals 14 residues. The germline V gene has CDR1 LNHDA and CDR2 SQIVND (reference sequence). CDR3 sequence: CASSAGQINQPQHF. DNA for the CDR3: TGTGCCAGTAGTGCGGGACAGATCAATCAGCCCCAGCATTTT.

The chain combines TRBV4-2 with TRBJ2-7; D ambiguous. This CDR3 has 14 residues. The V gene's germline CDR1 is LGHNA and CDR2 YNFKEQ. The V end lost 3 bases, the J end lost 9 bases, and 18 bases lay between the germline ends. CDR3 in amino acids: CASSQFLLRSGQYF. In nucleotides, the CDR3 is TGTGCCAGCAGCCAGTTCCTTCTGAGATCAGGGCAGTACTTC.

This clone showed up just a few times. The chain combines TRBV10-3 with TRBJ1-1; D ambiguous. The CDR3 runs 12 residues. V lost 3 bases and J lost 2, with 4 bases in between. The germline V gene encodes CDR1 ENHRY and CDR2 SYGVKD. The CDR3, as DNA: TGTGCCATCAGTGACATTAACACTGAAGCTTTCTTT. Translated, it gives CAISDINTEAFF.

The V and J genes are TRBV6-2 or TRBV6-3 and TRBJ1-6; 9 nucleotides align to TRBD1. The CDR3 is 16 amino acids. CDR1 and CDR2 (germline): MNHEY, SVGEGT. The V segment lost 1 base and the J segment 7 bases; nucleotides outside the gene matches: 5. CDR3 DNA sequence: TGTGCCAGCAGTTACTGGTCACAGGGGGCAAATTCACCCCTCCACTTT. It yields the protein CASSYWSQGANSPLHF.

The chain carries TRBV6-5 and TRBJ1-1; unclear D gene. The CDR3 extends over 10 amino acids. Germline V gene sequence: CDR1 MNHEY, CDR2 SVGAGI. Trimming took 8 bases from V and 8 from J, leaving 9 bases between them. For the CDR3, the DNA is TGTGCCAGCGGTTGGCCAGAAGCTTTCTTT. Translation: CASGWPEAFF.

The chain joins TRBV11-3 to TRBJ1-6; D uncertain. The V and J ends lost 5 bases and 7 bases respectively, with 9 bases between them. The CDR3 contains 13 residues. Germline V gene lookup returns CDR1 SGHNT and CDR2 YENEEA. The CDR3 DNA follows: TGTGCCAGCAGCCCCTTTGCGAATTCACCCCTCCACTTT. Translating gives CASSPFANSPLHF.

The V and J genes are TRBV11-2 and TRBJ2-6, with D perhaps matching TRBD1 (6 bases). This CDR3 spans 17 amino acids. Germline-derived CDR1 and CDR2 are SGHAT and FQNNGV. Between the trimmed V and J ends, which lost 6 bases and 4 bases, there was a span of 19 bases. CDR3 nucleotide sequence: TGTGCCAGCAGTCCGACCCGCCCAGGGGTGGGGGCCAACGTCCTGACTTTC. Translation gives CASSPTRPGVGANVLTF.

CDR3 nucleotide sequence: TGTGCCAGCAGCTCGGGGGGGCTCTACAATGAGCAGTTCTTC. Translation: CASSSGGLYNEQFF. The chain recombines TRBV7-9 with TRBJ2-1; TRBD2 matches at 8 bases. The CDR3 is 14 residues long. V lost 4 bases and J lost 3; bases outside the gene matches: 2. The germline gives CDR1 SEHNR, CDR2 FQNEAQ (reference sequence).

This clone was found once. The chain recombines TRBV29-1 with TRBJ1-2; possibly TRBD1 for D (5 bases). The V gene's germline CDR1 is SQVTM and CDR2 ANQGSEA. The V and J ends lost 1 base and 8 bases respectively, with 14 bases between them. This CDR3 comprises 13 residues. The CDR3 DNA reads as TGCAGCGTTGAAGGGGCCAGGGCGAGGGGCTACACCTTC. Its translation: CSVEGARARGYTF.

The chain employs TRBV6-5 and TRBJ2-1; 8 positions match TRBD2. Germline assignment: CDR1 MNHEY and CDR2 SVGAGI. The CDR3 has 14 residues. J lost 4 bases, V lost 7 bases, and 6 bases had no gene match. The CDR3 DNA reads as TGTGCCAGCAAAACTAGCGGAGGATACAATGAGCAGTTCTTC. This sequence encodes CASKTSGGYNEQFF.

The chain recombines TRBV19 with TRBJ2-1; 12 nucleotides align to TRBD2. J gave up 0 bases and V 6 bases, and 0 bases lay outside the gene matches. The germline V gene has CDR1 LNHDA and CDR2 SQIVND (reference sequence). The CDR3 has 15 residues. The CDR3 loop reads CASRTSGGSYNEQFF. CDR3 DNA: TGTGCCAGTAGGACTAGCGGGGGCTCCTACAATGAGCAGTTCTTC.

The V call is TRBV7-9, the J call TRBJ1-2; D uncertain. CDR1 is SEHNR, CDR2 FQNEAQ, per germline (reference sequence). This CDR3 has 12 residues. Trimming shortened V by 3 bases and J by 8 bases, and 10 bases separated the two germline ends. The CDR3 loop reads CASSFRGGGYTF. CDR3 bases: TGTGCCAGCAGCTTCCGTGGAGGGGGCTACACCTTC.

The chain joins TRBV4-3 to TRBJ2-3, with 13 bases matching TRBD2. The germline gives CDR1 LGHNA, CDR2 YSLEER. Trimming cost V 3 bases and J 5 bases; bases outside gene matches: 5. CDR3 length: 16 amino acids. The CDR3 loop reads CASSQRGLAGLDTQYF. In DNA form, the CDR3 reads TGCGCCAGCAGCCAGAGGGGACTAGCGGGGCTAGATACGCAGTATTTT.